The following is a T cell receptor (beta chain) sequence with its context. No antigen is known for it. Per-base qualities were not stored, and no clone one base away is much larger. Peripheral blood CD8+ and CD4+ T cells from healthy donors, Susac syndrome patients and multiple sclerosis patients were profiled by high-throughput TCR beta sequencing. Recently defined diagnostic criteria for definite or probable disease were met by the Susac syndrome patients. Bulk CD8+ and CD4+ T cells were purified magnetically by negative isolation, whereas CD8+ TEMRA cells were enriched by FACS. Blood was collected in EDTA tubes and processed within 24 hours, with PBMCs isolated through density gradient centrifugation. PBMCs destined for TCR sequencing were cryopreserved in liquid nitrogen and later thawed in a 37 °C water bath. Purity of sorted or isolated CD4+, CD8+ and CD8+ TEMRA cells was at least 90%. RNA was extracted using the RNeasy kit, and about 0.5 to 1 ug of the RNA was reverse transcribed with random hexamers. The immunoSEQ multiplex PCR assay, which covers 54 Vbeta and 13 Jbeta segments, was used to amplify TCR beta CDR3 regions. Bias from PCR amplification was corrected by using a synthetic template baseline for primer optimization and for computational correction. Per the original workflow: Reads were annotated to V, D and J genes per IMGT and analyzed with immunoSEQ Analyzer, keeping only productive sequences. Clonality was calculated as one minus the Shannon entropy normalized by log2 of the number of productive unique sequences. For each patient and control, public and private clones were evaluated among the 100 most prevalent clones. A clone was defined as Susac-specific if it was absent from the healthy and MS cohorts, from about 1,100 published viral clones and from other ImmuneACCESS disease sequences. Using fastp trimming at Q25 and MiXCR clonotype assembly, TCRdb reanalyzed the public sequencing data and kept in-frame beta chains. For every CDR3 protein sequence, its rows merge into one entry that carries the most common genes and DNA. It is TCRdb's table, rather than the study itself, that gives the V and J calls and clone size. This sample has approximately 190,000 distinct CDR3 sequences in its table, and roughly 91% of those were observed once. The top ten constitute around 0.1% of the sample.

The sample is drawn from a study of CD8 T cells in Susac syndrome (dated by TCRdb to the late 2010s). General notes on the study: Of the Susac syndrome patients who were sequenced, six had clinically active disease and roughly eight were in clinical remission. Whether CD8+ T cell activation and differentiation in Susac syndrome was antigen driven was tested using repertoire sequencing. At the time of blood withdrawal, Susac syndrome patients were either therapy-naive, taking corticosteroids (with some also receiving IVIg), or on IVIg alone.

From its cysteine to its phenylalanine, the CDR3 spans 15 amino acids. Of the read, only the CDR3 DNA is kept; its 45 bases are in frame from base 1. Relative to germline, V is 5 bases shorter and J is 6 bases shorter, with 20 bases between their ends. The germline V gene (reference sequence) specifies GTSNPN as CDR1 and SVGIG as CDR2. Findings and caveats that apply to the study as a whole: The number of individuals in the TCR sequencing and HLA analysis was acknowledged as relatively small. No clonal expansion was detected in the CD4+ T cell repertoire of Susac syndrome patients.

The chain is encoded by TRBV30 joined to TRBJ2-1, with TRBD2 as a weak D call on 6 bases. Specimen: CD4+ T cells from PBMCs. This TCR was recovered from a human donor with Susac syndrome. The DNA is TGTGCCTGGGGTGCCGGGACTGCCCCGGTCAATGAGCAGTTCTTC. Translation gives CAWGAGTAPVNEQFF.